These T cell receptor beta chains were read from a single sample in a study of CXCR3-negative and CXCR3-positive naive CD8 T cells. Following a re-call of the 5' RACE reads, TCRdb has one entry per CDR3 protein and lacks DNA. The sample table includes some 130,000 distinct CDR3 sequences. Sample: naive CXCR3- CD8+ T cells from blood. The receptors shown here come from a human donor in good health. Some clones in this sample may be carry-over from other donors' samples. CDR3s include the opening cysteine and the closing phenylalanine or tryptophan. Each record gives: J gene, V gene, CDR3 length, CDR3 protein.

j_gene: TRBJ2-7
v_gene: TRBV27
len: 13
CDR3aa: CASSYTGAHEQYF

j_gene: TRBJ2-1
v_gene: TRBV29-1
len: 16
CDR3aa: CSVQLRWGTGVGEQFF

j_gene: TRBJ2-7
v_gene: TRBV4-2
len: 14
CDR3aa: CASSQDTGTYEQYF

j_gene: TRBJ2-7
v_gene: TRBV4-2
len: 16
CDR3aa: CASSLRLAGFSYEQYF

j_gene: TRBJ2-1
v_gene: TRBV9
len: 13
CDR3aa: CASSQADGDEQFF

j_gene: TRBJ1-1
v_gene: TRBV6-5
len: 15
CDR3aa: CASSYEGRMNTEAFF

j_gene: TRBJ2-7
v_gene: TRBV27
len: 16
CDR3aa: CASSHRDWAPTYEQYF

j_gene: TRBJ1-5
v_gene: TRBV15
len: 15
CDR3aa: CATSRDEAGGQPQHF

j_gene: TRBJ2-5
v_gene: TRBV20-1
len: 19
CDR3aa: CSAPAIKREQIFVQETQYF

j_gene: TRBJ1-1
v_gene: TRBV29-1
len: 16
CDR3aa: CSVEESWTGVNTEAFF

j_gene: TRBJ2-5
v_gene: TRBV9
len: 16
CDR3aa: CASSDSGTLLGETQYF

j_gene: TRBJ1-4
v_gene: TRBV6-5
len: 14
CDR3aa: CASSSSGTNEKLFF

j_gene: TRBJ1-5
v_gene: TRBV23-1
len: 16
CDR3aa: CASPKTGNNSNQPQHF

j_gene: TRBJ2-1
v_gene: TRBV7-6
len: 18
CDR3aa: CASSFLAGGWSSYNEQFF

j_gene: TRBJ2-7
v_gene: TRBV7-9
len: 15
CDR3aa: CASSSRDRGFDEQYF

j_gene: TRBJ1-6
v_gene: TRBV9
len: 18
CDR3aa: CASSVGGQESSYNSPLHF

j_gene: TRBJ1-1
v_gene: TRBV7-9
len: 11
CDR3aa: CASSFGPEAFF

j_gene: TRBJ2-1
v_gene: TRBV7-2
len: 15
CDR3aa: CASSLSSGGHNEQFF

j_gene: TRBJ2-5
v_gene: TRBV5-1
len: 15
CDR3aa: CASSYRRGSTETQYF

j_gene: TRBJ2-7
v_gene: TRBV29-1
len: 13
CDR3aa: CSVRPPENYEQYF

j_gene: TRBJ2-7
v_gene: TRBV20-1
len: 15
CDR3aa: CSARFPPGGAYEQYF

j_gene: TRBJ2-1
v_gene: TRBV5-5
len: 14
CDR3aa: CASSWLGGDNEQFF

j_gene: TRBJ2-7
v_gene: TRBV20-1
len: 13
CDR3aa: CSEKGATPYEQYF

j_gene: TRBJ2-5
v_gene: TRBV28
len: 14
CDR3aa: CASSLGGSPGAQYF

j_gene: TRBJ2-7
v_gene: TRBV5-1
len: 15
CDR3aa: CASSPWDRGSYEQYF

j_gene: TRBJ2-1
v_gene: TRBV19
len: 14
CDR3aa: CASRVRGGKNEQFF

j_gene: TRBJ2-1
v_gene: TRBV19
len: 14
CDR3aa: CATRWGAGYNEQFF